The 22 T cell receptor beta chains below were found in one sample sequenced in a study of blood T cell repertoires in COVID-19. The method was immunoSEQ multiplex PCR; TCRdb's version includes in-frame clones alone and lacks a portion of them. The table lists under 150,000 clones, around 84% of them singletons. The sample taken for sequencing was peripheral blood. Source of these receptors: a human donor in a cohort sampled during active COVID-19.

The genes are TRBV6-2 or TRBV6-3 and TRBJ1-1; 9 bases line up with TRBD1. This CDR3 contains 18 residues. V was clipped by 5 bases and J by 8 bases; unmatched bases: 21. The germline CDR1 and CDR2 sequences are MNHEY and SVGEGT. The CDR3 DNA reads TGTGCCAGCAGTCGGCTACCGGGACAGGGCCCGCAAGTGCCGGAAGCTTTCTTT. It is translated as CASSRLPGQGPQVPEAFF.

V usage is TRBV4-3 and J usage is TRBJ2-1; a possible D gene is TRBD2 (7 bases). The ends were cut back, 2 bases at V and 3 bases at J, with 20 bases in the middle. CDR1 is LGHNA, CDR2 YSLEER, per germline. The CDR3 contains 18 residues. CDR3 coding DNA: TGCGCCAGCAGCCAATATCGGGGGGCGGGGGTGGTCTACAATGAGCAGTTCTTC. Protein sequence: CASSQYRGAGVVYNEQFF.

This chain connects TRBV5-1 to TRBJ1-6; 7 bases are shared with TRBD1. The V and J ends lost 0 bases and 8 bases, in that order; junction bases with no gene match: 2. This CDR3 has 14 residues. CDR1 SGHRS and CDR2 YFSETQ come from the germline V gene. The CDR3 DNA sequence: TGCGCCAGCAGCTTGGGTCAGGGGGATTCACCCCTCCACTTT. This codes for CASSLGQGDSPLHF.

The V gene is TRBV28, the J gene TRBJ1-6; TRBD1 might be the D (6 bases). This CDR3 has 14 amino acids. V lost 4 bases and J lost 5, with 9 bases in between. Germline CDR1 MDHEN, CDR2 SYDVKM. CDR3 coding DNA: TGTGCCAGCAGTTACCACAGGGATAATTCACCCCTCCACTTT. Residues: CASSYHRDNSPLHF.

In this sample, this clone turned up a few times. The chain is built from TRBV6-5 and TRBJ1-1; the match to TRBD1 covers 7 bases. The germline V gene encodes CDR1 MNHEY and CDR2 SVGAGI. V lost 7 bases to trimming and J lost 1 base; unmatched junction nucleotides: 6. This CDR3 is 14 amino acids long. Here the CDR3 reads CASTLRGRNTEAFF. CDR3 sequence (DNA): TGTGCCAGCACTCTCAGGGGGAGGAACACTGAAGCTTTCTTT.

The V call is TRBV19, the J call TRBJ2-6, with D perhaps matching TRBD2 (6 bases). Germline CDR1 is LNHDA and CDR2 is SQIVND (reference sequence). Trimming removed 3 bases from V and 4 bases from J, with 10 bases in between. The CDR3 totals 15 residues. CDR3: CASSIRRAGANVLTF. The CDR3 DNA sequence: TGTGCCAGTAGTATTCGGAGGGCGGGGGCCAACGTCCTGACTTTC.

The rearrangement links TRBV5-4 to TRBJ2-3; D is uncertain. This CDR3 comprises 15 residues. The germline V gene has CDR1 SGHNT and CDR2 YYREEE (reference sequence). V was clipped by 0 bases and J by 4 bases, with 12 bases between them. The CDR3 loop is CASSLDPRRADTQYF. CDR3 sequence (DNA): TGTGCCAGCAGCTTGGACCCCCGTAGAGCAGATACGCAGTATTTT. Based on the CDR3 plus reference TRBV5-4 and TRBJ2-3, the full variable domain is ETGVTQSPTHLIKTRGQQVTLRCSSQSGHNTVSWYQQALGQGPQFIFQYYREEENGRGNFPPRFSGLQFPNYSSELNVNALELDDSALYLCASSLDPRRADTQYFGPGTRLTVL.

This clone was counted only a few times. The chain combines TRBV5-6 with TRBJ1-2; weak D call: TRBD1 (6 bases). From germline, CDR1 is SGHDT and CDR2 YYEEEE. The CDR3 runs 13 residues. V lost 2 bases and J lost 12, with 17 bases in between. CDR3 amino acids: CASSLRDTAGNTF. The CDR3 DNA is TGTGCCAGCAGCTTAAGGGACACTGCTGGGAACACCTTC.

CDR3 loop: CASGSRGYTEAFF. In DNA, the CDR3 is TGTGCCAGCGGAAGCCGGGGTTACACTGAAGCTTTCTTT. V usage is TRBV25-1 and J usage is TRBJ1-1, with unresolved D. CDR3 length: 13 amino acids. V was shortened by 8 bases and J by 3 bases, with 13 bases between the two germline ends. CDR1 MGHDK and CDR2 SYGVNS come from the germline V gene.

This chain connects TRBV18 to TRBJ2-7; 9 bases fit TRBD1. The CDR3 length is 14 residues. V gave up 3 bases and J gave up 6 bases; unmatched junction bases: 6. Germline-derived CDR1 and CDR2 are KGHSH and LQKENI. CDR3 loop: CASSPGQGLSEQYF. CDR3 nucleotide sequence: TGTGCCAGCTCACCGGGACAGGGATTAAGCGAGCAGTACTTC.

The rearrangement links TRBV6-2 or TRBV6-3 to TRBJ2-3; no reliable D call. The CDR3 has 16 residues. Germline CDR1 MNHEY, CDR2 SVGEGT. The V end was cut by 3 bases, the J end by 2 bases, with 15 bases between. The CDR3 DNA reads TGTGCCAGCAGTTATGGAGTGGCATTTTCCACAGATACGCAGTATTTT. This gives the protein CASSYGVAFSTDTQYF.

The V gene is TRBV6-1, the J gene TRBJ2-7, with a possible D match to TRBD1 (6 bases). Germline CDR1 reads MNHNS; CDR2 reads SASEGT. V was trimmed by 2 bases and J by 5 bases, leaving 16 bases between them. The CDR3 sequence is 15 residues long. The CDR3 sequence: CASSELVGAGDEQYF. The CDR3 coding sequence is TGTGCCAGCAGTGAACTTGTTGGTGCAGGGGACGAGCAGTACTTC.

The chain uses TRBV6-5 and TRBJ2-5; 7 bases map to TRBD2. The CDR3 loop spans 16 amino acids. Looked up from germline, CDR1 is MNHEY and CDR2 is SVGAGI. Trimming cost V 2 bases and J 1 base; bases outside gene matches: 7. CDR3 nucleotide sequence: TGTGCCAGCAGTTACAGTATGGGCGGGGGCCAAGAGACCCAGTACTTC. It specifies CASSYSMGGGQETQYF.

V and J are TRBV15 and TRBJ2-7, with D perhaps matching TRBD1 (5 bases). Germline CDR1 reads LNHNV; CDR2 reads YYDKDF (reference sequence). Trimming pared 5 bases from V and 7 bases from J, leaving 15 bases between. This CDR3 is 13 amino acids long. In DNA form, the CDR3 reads TGTGCCACCAGCCGAGGACATCAGAATGAGCAGTACTTC. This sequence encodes CATSRGHQNEQYF.

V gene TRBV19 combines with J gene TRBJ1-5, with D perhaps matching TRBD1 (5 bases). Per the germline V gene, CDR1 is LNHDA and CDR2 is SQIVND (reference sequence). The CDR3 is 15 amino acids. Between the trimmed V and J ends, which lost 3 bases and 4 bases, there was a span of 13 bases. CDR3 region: CASSIGQGNNQPQHF. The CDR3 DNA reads TGTGCCAGTAGTATCGGCCAGGGAAATAATCAGCCCCAGCATTTT.

CDR3 coding DNA: TGTGCCAGCAGCGTAGGAGGGGGCTTAGGCTACACCTTC. Encoded protein: CASSVGGGLGYTF. This rearrangement joins TRBV9 to TRBJ1-2; 7 nucleotides line up with TRBD1. This CDR3 is 13 amino acids long. Germline lookup yields CDR1 SGDLS and CDR2 YYNGEE. Trimming removed 0 bases from V and 8 bases from J; junction bases left unmatched: 4.

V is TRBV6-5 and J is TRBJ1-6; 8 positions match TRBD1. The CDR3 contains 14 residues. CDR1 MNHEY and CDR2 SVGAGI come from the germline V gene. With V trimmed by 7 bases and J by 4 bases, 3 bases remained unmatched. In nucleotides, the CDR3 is TGTGCCAGCAAGGACAGGGTTTATAATTCACCCCTCCACTTT. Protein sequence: CASKDRVYNSPLHF.

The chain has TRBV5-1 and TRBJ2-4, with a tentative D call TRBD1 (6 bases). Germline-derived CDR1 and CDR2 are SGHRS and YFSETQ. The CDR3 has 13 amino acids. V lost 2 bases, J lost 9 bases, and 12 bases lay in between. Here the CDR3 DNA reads TGCGCCAGCAGCTTCAGGACAGAAGGCATTCAGTACTTC. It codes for CASSFRTEGIQYF.

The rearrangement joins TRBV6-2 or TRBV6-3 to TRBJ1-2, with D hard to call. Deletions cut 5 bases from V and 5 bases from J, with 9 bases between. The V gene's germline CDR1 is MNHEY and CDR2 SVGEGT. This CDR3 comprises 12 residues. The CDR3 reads CASSTTVYGYTF. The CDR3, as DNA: TGTGCCAGCAGTACCACAGTGTATGGCTACACCTTC.

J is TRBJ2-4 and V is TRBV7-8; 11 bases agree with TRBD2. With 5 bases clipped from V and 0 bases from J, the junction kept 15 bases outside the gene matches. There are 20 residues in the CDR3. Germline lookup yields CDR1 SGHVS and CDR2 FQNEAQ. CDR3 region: CASSPTPLAGGPLAKNIQYF. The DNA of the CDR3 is TGTGCCAGCAGCCCCACCCCCCTAGCGGGGGGCCCACTAGCCAAAAACATTCAGTACTTC.

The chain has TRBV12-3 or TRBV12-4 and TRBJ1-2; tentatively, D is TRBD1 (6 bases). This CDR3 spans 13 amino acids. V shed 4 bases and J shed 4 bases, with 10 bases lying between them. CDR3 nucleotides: TGTGCCAGCAGTTCAGGGGAGTCCTATGGCTACACCTTC. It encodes CASSSGESYGYTF.

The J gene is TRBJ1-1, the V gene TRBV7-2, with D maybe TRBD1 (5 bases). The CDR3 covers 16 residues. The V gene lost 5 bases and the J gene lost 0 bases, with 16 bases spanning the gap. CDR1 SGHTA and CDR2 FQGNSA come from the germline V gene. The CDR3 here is CASSTHRQGLNTEAFF. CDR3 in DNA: TGTGCCAGCAGCACCCATCGGCAGGGTTTGAACACTGAAGCTTTCTTT.